The clone carrying this T cell receptor (beta chain) was counted only a few times. Original methodology: Quantification of nucleated cells was approximated via reference gene primer amplification. Using immunoSEQ multiplex PCR, the repertoire was profiled, and TCRdb retains in-frame clones only, with some absent. V, J and clone size were drawn from that table, and D and trimming were deduced from the DNA. The table includes fewer than 450,000 clones, approximately 91% detected once. Cohort placement rested on clinical history that participants reported themselves. The data are from a study of blood T cell repertoires in COVID-19. CDR1 is SNHLY and CDR2 is FYNNEI in the germline V gene. Germline trimming cut 8 bases from V and 2 bases from J; bases unmatched to any gene: 4. The CDR3 loop spans 13 amino acids.

The rearrangement links TRBV2 to TRBJ1-2; 8 bases are shared with TRBD1. This TCR derives from a woman aged 40 to 55 with acute COVID-19. Sequencing was done on a sample of PBMCs or T cells enriched from blood (not recorded which). The CDR3 sequence: CASGRQGNYGYTF. CDR3 nucleotides: TGTGCCAGCGGGAGACAGGGGAACTATGGCTACACCTTC.